Listed below are T cell receptor beta chains from one sample, sequenced in a study of graft-versus-host responses after intestinal transplantation. The method was immunoSEQ multiplex PCR; TCRdb's version includes in-frame clones alone and lacks a portion of them. The sample lists approximately 17,000 clones, about 83% seen once, with 3.8% in the top ten. Sequencing was performed on ileum tissue, taken around 580 days after intestinal transplantation. The receptors come from a human patient who received an intestinal transplant, so some T cells may come from the graft donor. Both conserved end residues are trimmed from each CDR3.

V,CDR3
TRBV7-9,ASSHGGSPNTEAF
TRBV9,ASSVLPGGENTEAF
TRBV29-1,SGRIDLSGQTQY
TRBV5-1,ASSLAVQAAGNTIY
TRBV4-2,ASSQDRGTSLGEQY
TRBV5-6,ASSLPHFVSSYEQY
TRBV4-2,ASSQDTAANQPQH
TRBV6-5,ASSPLGDTQY
TRBV9,ASSKGEGGLDEQY
TRBV19,ASSISTPYEQY
TRBV29-1,SVVLAPDSTDTQY
TRBV29-1,SVAAGAPSYEQY
TRBV19,ASSFEAGHNQPQH
TRBV18,ASSPGQGQY
TRBV5-4,ASSLSADTQY
TRBV6-6,ASAGRLEQY
TRBV7-9,ASSPPRNEQF
TRBV13,ASSSGTAYEQY
TRBV27,ASTTISGTPNSPLH
TRBV10-3,AISPGYDEAF
TRBV5-1,ASSPHSGGATDTQY
TRBV5-6,ASSLGGILTGNTEAF
TRBV11-2,ASSLGTPEAF
TRBV27,ASSQIPSGANVLT
TRBV19,ASSMSGGTHGELF
TRBV5-4,ASSTIGDRDPHYEQY
TRBV19,ASSSSRQSNQPQH
TRBV5-6,ASSPSGGGTLNNQPQH
TRBV5-1,ASSFGDEQY
TRBV14,ASSQEPGRAEAF
TRBV6-5,ASSSYRGETQY
TRBV25-1,ASSEGQGVEQY
TRBV5-1,ASSSKGENSPLH
TRBV4-2,ASSLPDRETGELF
TRBV29-1,SVEEYSQGNYGYT
TRBV2,ASSEIRGAQPQH
TRBV6-4,ASSDSAGYGYT
TRBV7-3,ASSLGPEWVTDTQY
TRBV9,ASSVGQGGRYGYT
TRBV19,ASSPYRGMDEKLF
TRBV11-3,ASSLGIRGQQY
TRBV5-4,ASSLGGGSYNSPLH
TRBV27,ASSLGLNTEAF
TRBV21-1,ASSDTTGQETQY
TRBV19,ASNPGGNQPQH
TRBV6-1,ASRGRGSTNEKLF
TRBV29-1,SVRGGGNQPQH
TRBV30,AFLTGSSGNTIY
TRBV13,ASSLGWNTGELF
TRBV5-1,ASSQGQGAQRVSGYT
TRBV21-1,ASSPPFRQGGAGYEQY
TRBV14,ASSQALGKGVNEQY
TRBV27,ASSPSGYTQY
TRBV7-9,ASSPSGGANYGYT
TRBV9,ASSVGMGGQGIGLSTDTQY
TRBV11-2,ASSSTGDYGYT
TRBV2,ASSVGLTSF
TRBV18,ASSPYSDYEQY
TRBV14,ASSHPPGTDTQY
TRBV15,ATSRDRGMTNYGYT